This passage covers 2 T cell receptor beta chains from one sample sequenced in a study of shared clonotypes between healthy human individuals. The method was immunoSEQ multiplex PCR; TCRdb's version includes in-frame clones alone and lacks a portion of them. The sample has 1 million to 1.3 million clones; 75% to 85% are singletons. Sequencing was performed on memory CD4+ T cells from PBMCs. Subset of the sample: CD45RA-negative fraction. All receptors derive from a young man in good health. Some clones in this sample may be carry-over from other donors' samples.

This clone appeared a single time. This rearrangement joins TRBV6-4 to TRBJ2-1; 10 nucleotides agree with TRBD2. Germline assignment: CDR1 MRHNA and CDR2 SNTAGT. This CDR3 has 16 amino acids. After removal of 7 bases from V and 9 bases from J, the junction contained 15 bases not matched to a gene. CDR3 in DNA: TGTGCCAGCACCCCCCACAGCGGGAGGGGGTTCGGTGAGCAGTTCTTC. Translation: CASTPHSGRGFGEQFF.

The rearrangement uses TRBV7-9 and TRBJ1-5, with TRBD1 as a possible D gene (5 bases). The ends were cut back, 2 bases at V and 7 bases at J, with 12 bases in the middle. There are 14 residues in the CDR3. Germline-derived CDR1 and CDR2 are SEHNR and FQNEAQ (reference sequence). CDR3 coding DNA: TGTGCCAGCAGCTTATCGGGGGAGGGACAGCCCCAGCATTTT. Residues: CASSLSGEGQPQHF.